This is a list of T cell receptor beta chains from one sample in a study of identical twins. TCRdb reanalysed the 5' RACE reads using MiXCR and keeps one entry per CDR3 protein. The sample yields 650,000 to 800,000 distinct CDR3 sequences, 8.6% seen once. The sample was also reused in another study, on yellow fever vaccine responses in identical twins.

Sequenced: PBMCs. Source of these receptors: a woman under 30 in good health. CDR3s include the opening cysteine and the closing phenylalanine or tryptophan. Fields, in order: CDR3 DNA, CDR3 protein, clone size, V gene, J gene, D gene. D genes are given only for firm matches. Some rows have no size entry. The others give once, few or many, or a class for an expanded clone.

CDR3 DNA: TGTGCCAGCAGCCCAGGGACAGGGGACTATGGCTACACCTTC; CDR3 protein: CASSPGTGDYGYTF; clone size: few; V gene: TRBV6-1; J gene: TRBJ1-2; D gene: TRBD1
CDR3 DNA: TGCAGTGCTAGAGATCCGAGGAGGGTGAACACTGAAGCTTTCTTT; CDR3 protein: CSARDPRRVNTEAFF; clone size: few; V gene: TRBV20-1; J gene: TRBJ1-1; D gene: NA
CDR3 DNA: TGTGCCAGCAGCGTAGACCCGGGAGGAGACACTGAAGCTTTCTTT; CDR3 protein: CASSVDPGGDTEAFF; clone size: NA; V gene: TRBV9; J gene: TRBJ1-1; D gene: NA
CDR3 DNA: TGTGCCAGCAGCTCAGAGGGTTGGGGGAACGAAAAACTGTTTTTT; CDR3 protein: CASSSEGWGNEKLFF; clone size: few; V gene: TRBV7-8; J gene: TRBJ1-4; D gene: NA
CDR3 DNA: TGCGCCAGCAGCCAAGTGGGCACCCAAGAGACCCAGTACTTC; CDR3 protein: CASSQVGTQETQYF; clone size: many; V gene: TRBV4-1; J gene: TRBJ2-5; D gene: NA
CDR3 DNA: TGTGCCAGCAGCTACCATGGGGGTTACGGGCCCATAACTAGCACAGATACGCAGTATTTT; CDR3 protein: CASSYHGGYGPITSTDTQYF; clone size: many; V gene: TRBV5-4; J gene: TRBJ2-3; D gene: NA
CDR3 DNA: TGTGCCATCAGTGAGTTGACAGGGGACTATGGCTACACCTTC; CDR3 protein: CAISELTGDYGYTF; clone size: many; V gene: TRBV10-3; J gene: TRBJ1-2; D gene: TRBD1
CDR3 DNA: TGTGCCAGCAGTTCCTTTTGGGAGGGTCGGGACAATGAGCAGTTCTTC; CDR3 protein: CASSSFWEGRDNEQFF; clone size: NA; V gene: TRBV12-3/TRBV12-4; J gene: TRBJ2-1; D gene: TRBD2
CDR3 DNA: TGCAGCGTGCGACCCCGGGACAGGGGCCTTCAAGAGACCCAGTACTTC; CDR3 protein: CSVRPRDRGLQETQYF; clone size: few; V gene: TRBV29-1; J gene: TRBJ2-5; D gene: TRBD1
CDR3 DNA: TGCAGCGTTGCGACAGGGGGCGGTGGCTACACCTTC; CDR3 protein: CSVATGGGGYTF; clone size: few; V gene: TRBV29-1; J gene: TRBJ1-2; D gene: TRBD1
CDR3 DNA: TGTGCCAGCTCACCTGGACTAAGCCGCTACGAGCAGTACTTC; CDR3 protein: CASSPGLSRYEQYF; clone size: few; V gene: TRBV18; J gene: TRBJ2-7; D gene: NA
CDR3 DNA: TGCAGTGCTAGAGAGCGGGACTACGAGCAGTACTTC; CDR3 protein: CSARERDYEQYF; clone size: many; V gene: TRBV20-1; J gene: TRBJ2-7; D gene: NA
CDR3 DNA: TGTGCCACCAGTGATTTCCCAGAGGGGGAGCTGTTTTTT; CDR3 protein: CATSDFPEGELFF; clone size: few; V gene: TRBV24-1; J gene: TRBJ2-2; D gene: NA
CDR3 DNA: TGTGCCAGCAGTCCCACTAGTGTCGATGAGCAGTTCTTC; CDR3 protein: CASSPTSVDEQFF; clone size: many; V gene: TRBV6-4; J gene: TRBJ2-1; D gene: NA
CDR3 DNA: TGTGCCAGCAGTTTAGGGATAGCGGGATACAAGAATGAGCAGTTCTTC; CDR3 protein: CASSLGIAGYKNEQFF; clone size: few; V gene: TRBV27; J gene: TRBJ2-1; D gene: TRBD2
CDR3 DNA: TGTGCCAGCAGTTACTCGATTTGGACAGGGCTATACGAGCAGTACTTC; CDR3 protein: CASSYSIWTGLYEQYF; clone size: many; V gene: TRBV6-5; J gene: TRBJ2-7; D gene: TRBD1
CDR3 DNA: TGTGCCAGCAGCTTCGACAATCCCTACAATGAGCAGTTCTTC; CDR3 protein: CASSFDNPYNEQFF; clone size: few; V gene: TRBV7-9; J gene: TRBJ2-1; D gene: NA
CDR3 DNA: TGTGCCAGCAGTGGACAGGGGCAAGTGTCCAAAAACATTCAGTACTTC; CDR3 protein: CASSGQGQVSKNIQYF; clone size: few; V gene: TRBV6-2/TRBV6-3; J gene: TRBJ2-4; D gene: TRBD1
CDR3 DNA: TGTGCCAGCAGCTTGAGCGGGAGGGCCCGGTACAATGAGCAGTTCTTC; CDR3 protein: CASSLSGRARYNEQFF; clone size: few; V gene: TRBV5-6; J gene: TRBJ2-1; D gene: TRBD2
CDR3 DNA: TGTGCCAGCAGTTTAGTCACTGAAGCTTTCTTT; CDR3 protein: CASSLVTEAFF; clone size: many; V gene: TRBV7-2; J gene: TRBJ1-1; D gene: NA
CDR3 DNA: TGTGCCAGCAGGCGGGACGTATCCCTAGCGGGAGGGCCTGAAACGCAGTACTTC; CDR3 protein: CASRRDVSLAGGPETQYF; clone size: many; V gene: TRBV6-1; J gene: TRBJ2-7; D gene: TRBD2
CDR3 DNA: TGTGCCAGCAGTAAAACAGGAGACTACAATGAGCAGTTCTTC; CDR3 protein: CASSKTGDYNEQFF; clone size: NA; V gene: TRBV6-2/TRBV6-3; J gene: TRBJ2-1; D gene: NA
CDR3 DNA: TGTGCCAGCAGCTTAGCCCAGTACACCGGGGAGCTGTTTTTT; CDR3 protein: CASSLAQYTGELFF; clone size: few; V gene: TRBV7-2; J gene: TRBJ2-2; D gene: NA
CDR3 DNA: TGTGCCAGCAGGCCAACCTTCGGGGACAGCCTTGGAAACACCATATATTTT; CDR3 protein: CASRPTFGDSLGNTIYF; clone size: many; V gene: TRBV6-1; J gene: TRBJ1-3; D gene: TRBD1
CDR3 DNA: TGTGCCAGCACCATACTAGCGGGAGGTACTGAGCAGTTCTTC; CDR3 protein: CASTILAGGTEQFF; clone size: NA; V gene: TRBV12-3/TRBV12-4; J gene: TRBJ2-1; D gene: TRBD2
CDR3 DNA: TGTGCCAGCAGCTACAATGGAGATACGCAGTATTTT; CDR3 protein: CASSYNGDTQYF; clone size: NA; V gene: TRBV7-3; J gene: TRBJ2-3; D gene: NA
CDR3 DNA: TGTGCCACCAGTGATTTGTGGACCCACTCGGATTGCTCTTGGGAGCAGTACTTC; CDR3 protein: CATSDLWTHSDCSWEQYF; clone size: few; V gene: TRBV24-1; J gene: TRBJ2-7; D gene: NA
CDR3 DNA: TGTGCCAGCAGCTTAAAGGGTCCGCCCTACGAGCAGTACTTC; CDR3 protein: CASSLKGPPYEQYF; clone size: NA; V gene: TRBV7-2; J gene: TRBJ2-7; D gene: NA
CDR3 DNA: TGTGCCAGCTCACCCCGACTAGCGGGAGGGCCGACTGAGCAGTTCTTC; CDR3 protein: CASSPRLAGGPTEQFF; clone size: NA; V gene: TRBV18; J gene: TRBJ2-1; D gene: TRBD2